The source of this TCR beta chain is a study of beta chain features in type 1 diabetes. Points from the study as a whole: High-TCR-expressing cells could be over-represented by cDNA sequencing.

The CDR3 contains 15 residues. Germline CDR1 is MGHRA and CDR2 is YSYEKL. With V trimmed by 2 bases and J by 5 bases, 6 bases remained unmatched. On this clone itself: Its antigen remains unidentified.

The entirety of the isolated RNA underwent reverse transcription, so expressed TCRB transcripts were sequenced. Data came from immunoSEQ multiplex PCR; TCRdb stores just in-frame clones and leaves some out. The repertoire has 600,000 to 650,000 clones, around a sixth of them found once; the top ten carry approximately 0.087%. This receptor was taken from a man younger than 35 in good health. Sequences were obtained from naive CD4+ T cells from blood. The genes are TRBV4-1 and TRBJ2-5; 9 bases align to TRBD2. The CDR3 DNA follows: TGCGCCAGCAGCCAACCCCCCGCGGGAGGGGAGACCCAGTACTTC. It specifies CASSQPPAGGETQYF.